This T cell receptor beta chain stems from a study of patients and donors after allogeneic stem cell transplantation. The CDR3 loop spans 15 amino acids. V dropped 2 bases and J dropped 8 bases, with 14 bases sitting between them. Germline V gives CDR1 SGHRS, CDR2 YFSETQ. TCRdb processed the RT-PCR reads anew with MiXCR; each CDR3 protein has one entry. Of about a million distinct CDR3 sequences in the sample, roughly 17% were seen once. V and J are TRBV5-1 and TRBJ1-6; D is unclear. This sequence was found in a human donor who was either an allogeneic HSCT recipient or a stem cell or donor lymphocyte infusion donor (not recorded which). It is not recorded whose cells these are; they may come from a transplant donor. The sequenced sample consisted of blood, either unsorted or a sorted T cell fraction (not recorded which). The CDR3 reads CASSFFGPADSPLHF. The CDR3 bases are TGCGCCAGCAGCTTCTTTGGGCCCGCGGATTCACCCCTCCACTTT. The complete variable domain, with remaining parts taken from reference TRBV5-1 and TRBJ1-6, reads KAGVTQTPRYLIKTRGQQVTLSCSPISGHRSVSWYQQTPGQGLQFLFEYFSETQRNKGNFPGRFSGRQFSNSRSEMNVSTLELGDSALYLCASSFFGPADSPLHFGNGTRLTVT.